A single sample gave rise to the 21 T cell receptor beta chains below, sequenced in a study of radiotherapy plus CTLA-4 blockade in lung cancer. Sequencing was performed with immunoSEQ multiplex PCR; in TCRdb, only in-frame clones are kept and a portion is missing. The sample lists approximately 52,000 clones, around 79% seen once, with less than 3% in the top ten. The sample was peripheral blood, taken from a patient treated with radiotherapy plus ipilimumab. The receptors were sampled from a human donor with non-small cell lung cancer whose response to radiotherapy plus ipilimumab could not be evaluated.

This sequence joins TRBV7-8 and TRBJ2-2; possible D gene TRBD2, 6 bases. V was shortened by 5 bases and J by 8 bases, with 18 bases between the two germline ends. CDR1 and CDR2 from the germline V gene are SGHVS and FQNEAQ. CDR3 length equals 15 residues. The CDR3 sequence: CASSRDGRTPGELFF. CDR3 sequence (DNA): TGTGCCAGCAGCCGGGACGGGAGAACACCGGGGGAGCTGTTTTTT.

The rearrangement links TRBV5-8 to TRBJ1-5, with unresolved D. V lost 4 bases to trimming and J lost 0 bases, with 14 bases between them. CDR3 length equals 16 residues. Germline CDR1 and CDR2: SGHTS and YDEGEE. In nucleotides, the CDR3 is TGTGCCAGCAGCCTCAACCCACTACATAGCAATCAGCCCCAGCATTTT. It encodes CASSLNPLHSNQPQHF. Together with reference TRBV5-8 and TRBJ1-5, the CDR3 gives the full variable domain: EAGVTQSPTHLIKTRGQQATLRCSPISGHTSVYWYQQALGLGLQFLLWYDEGEERNRGNFPPRFSGRQFPNYSSELNVNALELEDSALYLCASSLNPLHSNQPQHFGDGTRLSIL.

This clone was seen only once. The chain employs TRBV4-1 and TRBJ2-5; D is unclear. The V end was cut by 4 bases, the J end by 5 bases, with 8 bases between. Germline CDR1 reads MGHRA; CDR2 reads YSYEKL. The CDR3 has 12 residues. The CDR3 region has the DNA TGCGCCAGCAGCCGTCCCATGGAGACCCAGTACTTC. Translated: CASSRPMETQYF.

In DNA form, the CDR3 reads TGTGCCAGCAGCTTAGCGCCGTCCTCCTACGAGCAGTACTTC. Its translation: CASSLAPSSYEQYF. The rearrangement uses TRBV7-2 and TRBJ2-5; no clear D gene. The DNA matches TRBJ2-7 better at its end, which makes the J call doubtful. Germline values: CDR1 SGHTA, CDR2 FQGNSA. The CDR3 has 14 amino acids.

This clone is a singleton in its sample. This chain joins TRBV6-6 and TRBJ1-3; tentative D call: TRBD1 (6 bases). The CDR3 runs 16 residues. V was clipped by 0 bases and J by 0 bases, with 9 bases between them. The germline V gene encodes CDR1 MNHNY and CDR2 SVGAGI (reference sequence). This chain's CDR3 is CASSYSGTISGNTIYF. DNA of the CDR3: TGTGCCAGCAGTTACTCCGGGACAATCTCTGGAAACACCATATATTTT.

The CDR3 reads CASSQGGQDEQFF. The CDR3 region has the DNA TGCGCCAGCAGCCAAGGGGGGCAGGATGAGCAGTTCTTC. This rearrangement joins TRBV4-3 to TRBJ2-1; TRBD1 is a possible D gene (6 bases). The V end lost 1 base, the J end lost 8 bases, and 9 bases lay between the germline ends. The CDR3 is made up of 13 amino acids. Germline V gene lookup returns CDR1 LGHNA and CDR2 YSLEER.

The chain carries TRBV28 and TRBJ2-1; TRBD1 agrees at 10 bases. CDR3 length equals 15 residues. Trimming took 10 bases from V and 7 from J; bases not matched to a gene: 13. Germline loops: CDR1 MDHEN, CDR2 SYDVKM. The DNA for the CDR3 is TGTGCCACCATACCGGGACAGGGGATGAGGAATGAGCAGTTCTTC. Residues: CATIPGQGMRNEQFF.

The chain uses TRBV6-5 and TRBJ2-3, with TRBD2 matching 7 bases. The V segment lost 6 bases and the J segment 3 bases; nucleotides outside the gene matches: 6. Germline CDR1 MNHEY, CDR2 SVGAGI. CDR3 length equals 14 residues. This chain's CDR3 is CASSPWRGTDTQYF. CDR3 sequence (DNA): TGTGCCAGCAGCCCTTGGCGGGGGACAGATACGCAGTATTTT.

The CDR3 loop reads CASSQGAGYEQFF. In DNA, the CDR3 is TGCGCCAGCAGCCAAGGAGCGGGATATGAGCAGTTCTTC. The chain uses TRBV4-3 and TRBJ2-1; TRBD2 matches 7 bases. Germline V gene sequence: CDR1 LGHNA, CDR2 YSLEER. The CDR3 totals 13 residues. Unmatched junction bases numbered 2, after V lost 1 base and J lost 8 bases.

There are a few counts of this clone. The V gene is TRBV27, the J gene TRBJ2-7; no reliable D call. The CDR3 consists of 17 residues. The V end lost 4 bases, the J end lost 6 bases, and 25 bases lay between the germline ends. In germline, CDR1 is MNHEY, CDR2 SMNVEV (reference sequence). CDR3 nucleotides: TGTGCCAGCAGTTCCTTCCGATTACCCCTCCGTTCGAGCGAGCAGTACTTC. Translated, it gives CASSSFRLPLRSSEQYF.

This chain uses TRBV2 with TRBJ1-2, with 9 bases fitting TRBD1. The CDR3 runs 13 residues. The V gene's germline CDR1 is SNHLY and CDR2 FYNNEI. The V gene end was trimmed by 4 bases and the J gene end by 5 bases; junction bases not matched to a gene: 2. The CDR3 is CASSGGTGYGYTF. For the CDR3, the DNA is TGTGCCAGCAGTGGAGGGACAGGGTATGGCTACACCTTC.

This clone occurred a few times. The rearrangement links TRBV21-1 to TRBJ2-1; the tabulated D call, TRBD2, remains unverified against the DNA. TRBV21-1 is termed a pseudogene. The CDR3 is 20 amino acids. This chain's CDR3 is CASSKGIERREDPGGHEQFF. Written as DNA, the CDR3 is TGTGCCAGCAGCAAAGGGATCGAGCGGCGGGAGGACCCCGGGGGACATGAGCAGTTCTTC.

The V call is TRBV9, the J call TRBJ1-3; perhaps TRBD1 as D (6 bases). The CDR3 contains 15 residues. V was trimmed by 0 bases and J by 4 bases, leaving 11 bases between them. CDR1 SGDLS and CDR2 YYNGEE come from the germline V gene. Written as DNA, the CDR3 is TGTGCCAGCAGCGTAGTTGGGGGCGCAGGAAACACCATATATTTT. This translates into CASSVVGGAGNTIYF.

The chain uses TRBV19 and TRBJ2-7; 8 bases match TRBD2. The germline V gene encodes CDR1 LNHDA and CDR2 SQIVND (reference sequence). Trimming removed 7 bases from V and 1 base from J; junction bases left unmatched: 12. The CDR3 runs to 16 residues. CDR3 amino acids: CASILRGGILSYEQYF. The CDR3 DNA reads as TGTGCCAGTATTCTCCGGGGGGGGATCCTATCCTACGAGCAGTACTTC.

The chain recombines TRBV23-1 with TRBJ1-5; weak D call: TRBD1 (5 bases). TRBV23-1 is an ORF; its function is uncertain. The CDR3 is made up of 16 amino acids. V dropped 4 bases and J dropped 0 bases, with 13 bases sitting between them. DNA of the CDR3: TGCGCCAGCAGTCGGACAAGCTTTTATAGCAATCAGCCCCAGCATTTT. As protein: CASSRTSFYSNQPQHF.

This CDR3 is CASSITGTGGDQPQHF. The CDR3 DNA reads as TGTGCCAGCAGCATAACCGGAACAGGGGGCGATCAGCCCCAGCATTTT. The V gene is TRBV7-9, the J gene TRBJ1-5, with 9 bases fitting TRBD1. Germline CDR1 reads SEHNR; CDR2 reads FQNEAQ (reference sequence). Losses at the gene ends were 5 bases for V and 5 bases for J; bases not matched to a gene: 10. This CDR3 comprises 16 residues.

This sequence joins TRBV5-1 and TRBJ2-7; 10 bases are a match to TRBD2. This CDR3 is built from 15 residues. Trimming at V came to 3 bases and at J to 2 bases, leaving 5 bases not matched to a gene. Germline assignment: CDR1 SGHRS and CDR2 YFSETQ. The CDR3 coding sequence is TGCGCCAGCAGCTGGGGGACTAGCGAACCCTACGAGCAGTACTTC. It specifies CASSWGTSEPYEQYF.

This clone was picked up one time. V is TRBV7-2 and J is TRBJ2-2, with TRBD2 matching over 15 bases. From germline, CDR1 is SGHTA and CDR2 FQGNSA. J gave up 4 bases and V 3 bases, and 6 bases lay outside the gene matches. The CDR3 runs to 18 residues. The CDR3: CASSLGLAGGDLTGELFF. In DNA, the CDR3 is TGTGCCAGCAGCTTGGGACTAGCGGGAGGCGATCTCACCGGGGAGCTGTTTTTT. Full variable domain (rest looked up from reference TRBV7-2 and TRBJ2-2): GAGVSQSPSNKVTEKGKDVELRCDPISGHTALYWYRQSLGQGLEFLIYFQGNSAPDKSGLPSDRFSAERTGGSVSTLTIQRTQQEDSAVYLCASSLGLAGGDLTGELFFGEGSRLTVL.

V is TRBV9 and J is TRBJ1-2, with TRBD1 identical over 8 bases. The germline CDR1 and CDR2 sequences are SGDLS and YYNGEE. Trimming at V came to 0 bases and at J to 4 bases, leaving 5 bases not matched to a gene. The CDR3 totals 15 residues. The CDR3 sequence: CASSVGSGGGYGYTF. The CDR3 DNA reads as TGTGCCAGCAGCGTAGGTTCAGGGGGCGGCTATGGCTACACCTTC.

This sequence joins TRBV9 and TRBJ2-7, with 9 bases lining up with TRBD2. Trimming cost V 0 bases and J 4 bases; bases outside gene matches: 5. The CDR3 is made up of 15 amino acids. Germline values: CDR1 SGDLS, CDR2 YYNGEE. CDR3 DNA: TGTGCCAGCAGCGTAGCTATAGCGGGGGAGTACGAGCAGTACTTC. This codes for CASSVAIAGEYEQYF.

The chain couples TRBV5-1 to TRBJ2-3; tentatively, D is TRBD2 (5 bases). V was clipped by 3 bases and J by 0 bases, with 5 bases between them. CDR3 length equals 13 residues. CDR1 SGHRS and CDR2 YFSETQ come from the germline V gene. The CDR3 sequence is CASSWTSTDTQYF. The DNA of the CDR3 is TGCGCCAGCAGCTGGACTAGCACAGATACGCAGTATTTT.